One sample yielded the 15 T cell receptor beta chains listed below, sequenced in a study of T cells in Graves' hyperthyroidism and ophthalmopathy. Amplification yielded TCR beta CDR3 regions, with RNA transcripts as the source. The study used the HTBI primer set for a first-round RT-PCR of the TCR CDR3. TCRdb reprocessed the multiplex PCR reads via MiXCR and lists one record per CDR3 protein. This table has hundreds of thousands of distinct CDR3 sequences, roughly 15% appearing once. Material for sequencing was blood. Receptor source: a woman younger than 35 with Graves' ophthalmopathy.

In its sample, this clonotype was seen many times. This sequence joins TRBV19 and TRBJ2-4; 11 positions agree with TRBD1. The junction had 8 bases not matched to a gene; V was cut back by 6 bases and J by 7 bases. CDR1 and CDR2 from the germline V gene are LNHDA and SQIVND (reference sequence). The CDR3 sequence is 15 residues long. The CDR3 here is CASRWTGGARNIQYF. For the CDR3, the DNA is TGTGCCAGTAGGTGGACAGGGGGCGCGCGGAACATTCAGTACTTC.

Concerning this clonotype itself: With a much larger clone just one base away, this may be a read error. The chain has TRBV6-1 and TRBJ2-1; no firm D call. The V gene's germline CDR1 is MNHNS and CDR2 SASEGT. CDR3 length equals 16 residues. V was pared by 4 bases and J by 0 bases, with 13 bases between. The chain's CDR3 is CASSAPDGPSYNEQFF. CDR3 DNA sequence: TGTGCCAGCAGTGCCCCGGACGGCCCCTCCTACAATGAGCAGTTCTTC.

This clonotype occurred many times. The genes are TRBV5-1 and TRBJ1-2; TRBD1 aligns across 9 bases. This CDR3 has 16 amino acids. The J segment lost 6 bases and the V segment lost 4 bases, leaving 13 bases of the junction unmatched. Germline CDR1 SGHRS, CDR2 YFSETQ. CDR3 region: CASSPIQGQGIDGYTF. The CDR3 DNA is TGCGCCAGCAGCCCGATCCAGGGACAGGGAATAGATGGCTACACCTTC.

This chain connects TRBV6-2 or TRBV6-3 to TRBJ1-6, with 10 nucleotides matching TRBD1. Germline trimming cut 6 bases from V and 7 bases from J; bases unmatched to any gene: 12. The CDR3 covers 17 residues. The germline V gene has CDR1 MNHEY and CDR2 SVGEGT. Written as DNA, the CDR3 is TGTGCCAGCAGACCGCGGGGACAGGGGAAGATGAATTCACCCCTCCACTTT. Its translation: CASRPRGQGKMNSPLHF.

This clonotype has a count of ten or more. This CDR3 is CASSLGIQETQYF. The CDR3 nucleotides read TGTGCCAGCAGTTTAGGGATCCAAGAGACCCAGTACTTC. This rearrangement joins TRBV12-3 or TRBV12-4 to TRBJ2-5; D call uncertain. This CDR3 comprises 13 residues. The V and J ends lost 1 base and 1 base respectively, with 4 bases between them.

Turning to this clonotype: One end of the junction varies from germline; a read error may be responsible. This chain links TRBV4-1 with TRBJ2-7; D is unclear. The CDR3 is 13 amino acids. Per the germline V gene, CDR1 is MGHRA and CDR2 is YSYEKL. CDR3 sequence (DNA): TGCGCCTGCAGCCTCGGCTCATCACGGGAGCAGTACTTC. It is translated as CACSLGSSREQYF.

In this sample, this clonotype turned up many times. The V and J genes are TRBV5-8 and TRBJ2-7; D not resolved. Germline V gene sequence: CDR1 SGHTS, CDR2 YDEGEE. V was clipped by 0 bases and J by 3 bases, with 22 bases between them. The CDR3 is made up of 18 amino acids. In nucleotides, the CDR3 is TGTGCCAGCAGCTTGGTACGGTCCCGGGCTCCCCCCATCTACGAGCAGTACTTC. Translated: CASSLVRSRAPPIYEQYF.

This clonotype was counted a few times. The chain joins TRBV20-1 to TRBJ2-3; D perhaps matches TRBD2 (6 bases). CDR1 and CDR2 from the germline V gene are DFQATT and SNEGSKA (reference sequence). The CDR3 is made up of 17 amino acids. V lost 1 base and J lost 4, with 21 bases in between. For the CDR3, the DNA is TGCAGTGCTAGAGCTGGGGCCTGGCGGGGCCAATCAGATACGCAGTATTTT. Its translation is CSARAGAWRGQSDTQYF.

This clonotype has a count of ten or more. V gene TRBV29-1 combines with J gene TRBJ2-5; the D is unclear. The CDR3 sequence is 19 residues long. The V gene lost 3 bases and the J gene lost 2 bases, with 28 bases spanning the gap. Germline CDR1 is SQVTM and CDR2 is ANQGSEA. The CDR3 loop is CSVEGRQRGPPLGQETQYF. Written as DNA, the CDR3 is TGCAGCGTTGAGGGCAGACAAAGAGGACCTCCTTTAGGGCAAGAGACCCAGTACTTC.

This clonotype was seen at least ten times. The rearrangement joins TRBV15 to TRBJ2-7, with D perhaps TRBD2 (5 bases). The germline gives CDR1 LNHNV, CDR2 YYDKDF (reference sequence). This CDR3 comprises 14 residues. V dropped 0 bases and J dropped 5 bases, with 11 bases sitting between them. In DNA, the CDR3 is TGTGCCACCAGCAGAGATTCTAGCACCAACGAGCAGTACTTC. Translated, it gives CATSRDSSTNEQYF.

This clonotype occurred many times. V and J are TRBV12-3 or TRBV12-4 and TRBJ2-1; D call uncertain. CDR3 length: 15 residues. Trimming removed 6 bases at V and 9 bases at J, with 21 bases between. The CDR3 region is CASRSGVPVGTEQFF. For the CDR3, the DNA is TGTGCCAGCAGATCCGGAGTGCCAGTGGGTACTGAGCAGTTCTTC.

This clonotype was picked up many times. The chain employs TRBV15 and TRBJ2-5; D is unresolved. The germline gives CDR1 LNHNV, CDR2 YYDKDF (reference sequence). Trimming left V 0 bases short and J 1 base short, with 12 bases between. The CDR3 has 16 residues. CDR3 coding DNA: TGTGCCACCAGCAGAGATTCGGTGTTGATCCAAGAGACCCAGTACTTC. Translated: CATSRDSVLIQETQYF.

In this sample, this clonotype turned up many times. The J gene is TRBJ1-1, the V gene TRBV4-1; D unclear. The CDR3 totals 13 residues. CDR1 and CDR2 (germline): MGHRA, YSYEKL. V gave up 1 base and J gave up 1 base, with 4 bases separating them. The CDR3 DNA follows: TGCGCCAGCAGCCAAGTCAAGAACACTGAAGCTTTCTTT. Encoded protein: CASSQVKNTEAFF.

In this sample, this clonotype turned up a few times. The chain links TRBV6-5 to TRBJ2-7; no reliable D call. Germline V CDR1 and CDR2: MNHEY, SVGAGI. The CDR3 contains 14 residues. Trimming took 0 bases from V and 6 from J, leaving 12 bases between them. This CDR3 reads CASSYSGTHGEQYF. Written as DNA, the CDR3 is TGTGCCAGCAGTTACTCGGGCACCCACGGCGAGCAGTACTTC.

This clonotype was recorded at least ten times. The chain couples TRBV29-1 to TRBJ2-1, with TRBD2 matching 12 bases. The CDR3 extends over 16 amino acids. V lost 4 bases to trimming and J lost 0 bases; unmatched junction nucleotides: 4. CDR1 is SQVTM and CDR2 is ANQGSEA in the germline V gene. CDR3 amino acids: CSVGTSGKSSYNEQFF. As DNA, the CDR3 is TGCAGCGTTGGGACTAGCGGGAAGAGCTCCTACAATGAGCAGTTCTTC.